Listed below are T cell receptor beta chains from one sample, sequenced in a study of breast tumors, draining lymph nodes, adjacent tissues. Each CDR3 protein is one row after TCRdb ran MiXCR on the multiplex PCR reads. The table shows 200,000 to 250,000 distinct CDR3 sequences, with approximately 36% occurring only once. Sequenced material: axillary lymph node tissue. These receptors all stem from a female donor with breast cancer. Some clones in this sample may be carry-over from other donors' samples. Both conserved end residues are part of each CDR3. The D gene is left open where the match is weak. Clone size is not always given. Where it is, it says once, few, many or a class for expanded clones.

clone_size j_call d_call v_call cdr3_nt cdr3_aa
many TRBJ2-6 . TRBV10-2 TGCGCCAGCAGTGGGGGAGAATCTGGGGCCAACGTCCTGACTTTC CASSGGESGANVLTF
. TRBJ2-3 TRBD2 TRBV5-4 TGTGCCAGCAGCTTTAGCGGGGGGCGTAGCACAGATACGCAGTATTTT CASSFSGGRSTDTQYF
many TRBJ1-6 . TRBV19 TGTGCCAGTTCGGGAGGGGCGGCGTGGGCCTATAATTCACCCCTCCACTTT CASSGGAAWAYNSPLHF
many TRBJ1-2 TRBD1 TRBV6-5 TGTGCCAGCAGACAGGGACAGGGTGACGGCTACACCTTC CASRQGQGDGYTF
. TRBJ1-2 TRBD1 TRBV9 TGTGCCAGCAGCGCGATAGCGGGGGACAGTCAGTTTGGTGGCTACACCTTC CASSAIAGDSQFGGYTF
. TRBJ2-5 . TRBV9 TGTGCCAGCAGCGTTAGCGCTAGCTTATTAGAGACCCCGTACTTC CASSVSASLLETPYF
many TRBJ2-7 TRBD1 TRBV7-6 TGTGCCAGCAGCCTATGGACAGGGCGGTCGGACGAGCAGTACTTC CASSLWTGRSDEQYF
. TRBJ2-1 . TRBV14 TGTGCCAGCAGTGCTCGCCAAGACTACAATGAGCAGTTCTTC CASSARQDYNEQFF
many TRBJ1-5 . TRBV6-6 TGTGCCAGCAGTTACTCTGTAGTTTACAATCAGCCCCAGCATTTT CASSYSVVYNQPQHF
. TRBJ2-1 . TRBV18 TGTGCCAGCTCACTGAACACTAGAGGGAGTAGTGATGAGCAGTTCTTC CASSLNTRGSSDEQFF
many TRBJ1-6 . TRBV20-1 TGCAGTGCTGCAGGGGACGGGTCTTATTCACCCCTCCACTTT CSAAGDGSYSPLHF
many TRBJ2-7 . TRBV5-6 TGTGCCAGCAGCTTGAGGCAGGCGACCTACGAGCAGTACTTC CASSLRQATYEQYF
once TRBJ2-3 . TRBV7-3 TGTGCCAGCAGCTCACGCCGCGGAGGGCAGTATTTT CASSSRRGGQYF
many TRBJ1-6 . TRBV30 TGTGCCTGGAGTGTATGGGGGATAGGGAATTCACCCCTCCACTTT CAWSVWGIGNSPLHF
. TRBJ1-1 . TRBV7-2 TGTGCCAGCAGCTTAAGGTCCCAACAGAACACTGAAGCTTTCTTT CASSLRSQQNTEAFF
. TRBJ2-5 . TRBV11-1 TGTGCCAGCAGCCCAGGGGGTGGGACTGACTACCAAGAGACCCAGTACTTC CASSPGGGTDYQETQYF
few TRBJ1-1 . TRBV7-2 TGTGCCAGCAGCCCGGGGGCCATGAACACTGAAGCTTTCTTT CASSPGAMNTEAFF
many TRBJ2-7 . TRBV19 TGTGCCAGTAGATCCGCGGACACCCTATACGAGCAGTACTTC CASRSADTLYEQYF
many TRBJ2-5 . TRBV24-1 TGTGCCACCAGTGATTTGAGATCGGACGGGGGAGATAGGATGACCCAGTACTTC CATSDLRSDGGDRMTQYF
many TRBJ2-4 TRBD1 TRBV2 TGTGCCAGCATCACCGACAGGGGAGCAACCATTCAGTACTTC CASITDRGATIQYF
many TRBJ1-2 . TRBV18 TGTGCCAGCTTCGAACAACGAGGGGTTGGCTACACCTTC CASFEQRGVGYTF